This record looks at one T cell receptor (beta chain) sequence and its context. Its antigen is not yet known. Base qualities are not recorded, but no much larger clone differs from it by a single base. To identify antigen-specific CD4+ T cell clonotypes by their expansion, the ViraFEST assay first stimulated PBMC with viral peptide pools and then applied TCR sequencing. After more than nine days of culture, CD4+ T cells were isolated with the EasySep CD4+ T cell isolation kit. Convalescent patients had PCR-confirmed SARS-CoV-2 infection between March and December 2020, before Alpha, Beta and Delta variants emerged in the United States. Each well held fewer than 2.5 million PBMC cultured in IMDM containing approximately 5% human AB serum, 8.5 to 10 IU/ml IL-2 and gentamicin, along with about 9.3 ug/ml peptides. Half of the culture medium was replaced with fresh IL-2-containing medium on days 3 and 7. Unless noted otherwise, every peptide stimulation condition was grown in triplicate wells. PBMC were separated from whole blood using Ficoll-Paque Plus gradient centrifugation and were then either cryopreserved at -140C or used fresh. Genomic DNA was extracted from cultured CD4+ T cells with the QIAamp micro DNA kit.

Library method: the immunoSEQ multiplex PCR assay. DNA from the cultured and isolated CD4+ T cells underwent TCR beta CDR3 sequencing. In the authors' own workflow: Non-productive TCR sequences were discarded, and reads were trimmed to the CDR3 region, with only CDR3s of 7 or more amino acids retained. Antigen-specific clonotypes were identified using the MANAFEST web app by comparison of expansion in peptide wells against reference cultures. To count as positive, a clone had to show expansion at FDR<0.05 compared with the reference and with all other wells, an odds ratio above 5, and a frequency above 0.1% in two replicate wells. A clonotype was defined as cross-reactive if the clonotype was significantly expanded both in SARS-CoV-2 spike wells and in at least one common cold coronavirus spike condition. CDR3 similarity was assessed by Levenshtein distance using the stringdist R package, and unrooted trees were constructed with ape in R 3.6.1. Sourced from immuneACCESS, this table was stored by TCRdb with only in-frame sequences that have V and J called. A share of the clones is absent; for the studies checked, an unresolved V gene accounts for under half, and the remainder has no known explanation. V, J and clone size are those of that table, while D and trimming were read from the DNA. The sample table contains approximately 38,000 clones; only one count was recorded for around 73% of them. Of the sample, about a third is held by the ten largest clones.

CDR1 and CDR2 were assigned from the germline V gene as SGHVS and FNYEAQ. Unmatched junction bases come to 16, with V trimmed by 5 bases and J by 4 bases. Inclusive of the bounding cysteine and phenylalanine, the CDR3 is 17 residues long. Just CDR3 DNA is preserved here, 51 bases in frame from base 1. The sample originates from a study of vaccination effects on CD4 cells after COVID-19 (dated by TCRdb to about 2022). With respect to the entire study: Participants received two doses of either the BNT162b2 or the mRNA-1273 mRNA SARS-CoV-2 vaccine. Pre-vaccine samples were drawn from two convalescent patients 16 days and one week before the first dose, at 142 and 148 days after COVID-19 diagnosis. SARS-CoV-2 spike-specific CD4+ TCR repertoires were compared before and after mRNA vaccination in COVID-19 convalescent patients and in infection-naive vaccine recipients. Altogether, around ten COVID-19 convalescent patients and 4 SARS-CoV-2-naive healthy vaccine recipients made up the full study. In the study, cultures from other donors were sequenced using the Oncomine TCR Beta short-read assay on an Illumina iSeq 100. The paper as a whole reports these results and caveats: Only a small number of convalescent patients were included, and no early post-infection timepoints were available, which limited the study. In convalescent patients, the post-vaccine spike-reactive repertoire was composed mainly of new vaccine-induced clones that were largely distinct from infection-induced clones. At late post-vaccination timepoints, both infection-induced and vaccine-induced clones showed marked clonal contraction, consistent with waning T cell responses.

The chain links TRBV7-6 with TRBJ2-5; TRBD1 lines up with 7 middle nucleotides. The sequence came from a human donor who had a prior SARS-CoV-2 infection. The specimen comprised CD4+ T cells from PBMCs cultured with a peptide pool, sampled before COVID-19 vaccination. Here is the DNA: TGTGCCAGCAGCCCCGCCACGGGCCCAGGGGGATTAGAGACCCAGTACTTC. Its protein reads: CASSPATGPGGLETQYF.